These 30 T cell receptor beta chains came from one sample sequenced in a study of T cells in Graves' hyperthyroidism and ophthalmopathy. RNA transcripts were the template for amplifying TCR beta CDR3 regions. The HTBI primer set was used in a first-round RT-PCR of the TCR CDR3. Using its own MiXCR run on the multiplex PCR reads, TCRdb lists one record per CDR3 protein. The table lists roughly 400,000 distinct CDR3 sequences, about 14% of them singletons. Sequencing was performed on blood. Receptor source: a man between 45 and 60 years old with Graves' ophthalmopathy.

A word on this clonotype: At one end, the junction sequence differs from germline, possibly due to a read error. DNA for the CDR3: TGTGCCAGCAGGCAAGGGACAGGGGGTGAAAAACTGTTTTTT. Protein sequence: CASRQGTGGEKLFF. The gene calls are TRBV3-1 and TRBJ1-4; 11 bases fit TRBD1. CDR1 and CDR2 from the germline V gene are LGHDT and YNNKEL (reference sequence). The CDR3 contains 14 residues.

This clonotype was observed a handful of times. The chain combines TRBV10-3 with TRBJ2-1; TRBD1 agrees at 7 bases. Trimming cost V 10 bases and J 5 bases; bases outside gene matches: 5. CDR1 ENHRY and CDR2 SYGVKD come from the germline V gene. This CDR3 spans 12 amino acids. CDR3 loop: CATEGAHNEQFF. The CDR3 bases are TGTGCCACCGAGGGGGCCCACAATGAGCAGTTCTTC.

This clonotype has a count of ten or more. The chain combines TRBV5-4 with TRBJ2-3; the D gene is possibly TRBD2 (6 bases). This CDR3 region has 15 residues. In germline, CDR1 is SGHNT, CDR2 YYREEE (reference sequence). With 4 bases removed from V and 2 bases from J, the gap between germline ends came to 14 bases. CDR3 in DNA: TGTGCCAGCAGCAAGGGAGGCGGCTACACAGATACGCAGTATTTT. Translated, it gives CASSKGGGYTDTQYF. The entire variable domain, with the rest obtained from reference TRBV5-4 and TRBJ2-3, is as follows: ETGVTQSPTHLIKTRGQQVTLRCSSQSGHNTVSWYQQALGQGPQFIFQYYREEENGRGNFPPRFSGLQFPNYSSELNVNALELDDSALYLCASSKGGGYTDTQYFGPGTRLTVL.

V is TRBV12-5 and J is TRBJ2-5; 12 nucleotides match TRBD2. This CDR3 contains 19 residues. Trimming took 4 bases from V and 5 from J; bases not matched to a gene: 17. Germline lookup yields CDR1 LGHNT and CDR2 FRNRAP. CDR3: CASGSPSWASGRGGETQYF. The CDR3 nucleotides read TGTGCTAGTGGTTCCCCCTCCTGGGCTAGCGGGAGGGGTGGGGAGACCCAGTACTTC.

This clonotype has a count of ten or more. The V and J genes are TRBV5-1 and TRBJ1-1; D may be TRBD1 (6 bases). Trimming left V 4 bases short and J 1 base short, with 14 bases between. The CDR3 has 15 amino acids. Germline lookup yields CDR1 SGHRS and CDR2 YFSETQ. CDR3 amino acids: CASSHGAGANTEAFF. Here the CDR3 DNA reads TGCGCCAGCAGCCACGGAGCGGGGGCGAACACTGAAGCTTTCTTT.

This clonotype was seen ten or more times. The rearrangement uses TRBV2 and TRBJ2-1, with 11 bases aligning to TRBD1. This CDR3 has 19 amino acids. CDR1 SNHLY and CDR2 FYNNEI come from the germline V gene. Unmatched junction bases numbered 11, after V lost 4 bases and J lost 0 bases. The CDR3 loop is CASSGTGGLHKSSYNEQFF. Here the CDR3 DNA reads TGTGCCAGCAGTGGGACAGGGGGCCTACATAAGAGCTCCTACAATGAGCAGTTCTTC.

V and J are TRBV20-1 and TRBJ2-7; D might be TRBD1 (5 bases). The V gene lost 5 bases and the J gene lost 0 bases, with 11 bases spanning the gap. The germline CDR1 and CDR2 sequences are DFQATT and SNEGSKA (reference sequence). This CDR3 has 13 residues. CDR3 DNA sequence: TGCAGTGCTGTAGACAGAGACTCCTACGAGCAGTACTTC. It encodes CSAVDRDSYEQYF.

This clonotype appeared many times. The chain couples TRBV20-1 to TRBJ2-2, with D unresolved. The germline gives CDR1 DFQATT, CDR2 SNEGSKA (reference sequence). CDR3 length equals 14 residues. Trimming left V 1 base short and J 1 base short, with 7 bases between. Here the CDR3 reads CSARALGNTGELFF. In nucleotides, the CDR3 is TGCAGTGCTAGAGCTCTAGGGAACACCGGGGAGCTGTTTTTT.

The rearrangement links TRBV19 to TRBJ2-3; D may be TRBD1 (6 bases). CDR3 length: 12 amino acids. CDR1 LNHDA and CDR2 SQIVND come from the germline V gene (reference sequence). V was shortened by 7 bases and J by 6 bases, with 11 bases between the two germline ends. This chain's CDR3 is CASNSGVDTQYF. Written as DNA, the CDR3 is TGTGCCAGTAACTCAGGGGTCGATACGCAGTATTTT.

In its sample, this clonotype was seen a few times. V usage is TRBV20-1 and J usage is TRBJ2-7; D may be TRBD1 (5 bases). V was cut by 4 bases and J by 7 bases, with 11 bases left in between. This CDR3 is 11 amino acids long. Germline V gene sequence: CDR1 DFQATT, CDR2 SNEGSKA (reference sequence). CDR3 region: CSAMQGYEQYF. The CDR3 nucleotides are TGCAGTGCTATGCAGGGTTATGAGCAGTACTTC.

The chain has TRBV14 and TRBJ2-3; no clear D gene. The V gene lost 4 bases and the J gene lost 6 bases, with 14 bases spanning the gap. The CDR3 is 14 residues long. CDR1 is SGHDN, CDR2 FVKESK, per germline. The CDR3 DNA is TGTGCCAGCAGCCTAAATCACGGGCGGGATACGCAGTATTTT. Protein: CASSLNHGRDTQYF.

In this sample, this clonotype turned up many times. The V gene is TRBV11-3, the J gene TRBJ2-1; the D gene is possibly TRBD1 (6 bases). Germline loops: CDR1 SGHNT, CDR2 YENEEA. Trimming removed 0 bases from V and 9 bases from J, with 12 bases in between. This CDR3 region has 14 residues. As DNA, the CDR3 is TGTGCCAGCAGCTTAGATCCCACAGGGAGTGAGCAGTTCTTC. Protein product: CASSLDPTGSEQFF.

V is TRBV29-1 and J is TRBJ1-4, with 12 nucleotides matching TRBD1. Germline V lookup: CDR1 SQVTM, CDR2 ANQGSEA. J gave up 9 bases and V 7 bases, and 9 bases lay outside the gene matches. The CDR3 runs 14 residues. CDR3 in amino acids: CSAGGDRGRKKLFF. For the CDR3, the DNA is TGCAGCGCTGGGGGGGACAGGGGGCGAAAAAAACTGTTTTTT.

This clonotype was detected ten times or more. CDR3 DNA: TGTGCCAGCAGCTTAGGCCGCAATGAGCAGTTCTTC. As protein: CASSLGRNEQFF. The V gene is TRBV7-9, the J gene TRBJ2-1; D is undetermined. The CDR3 length is 12 residues. V was trimmed by 1 base and J by 6 bases, leaving 4 bases between them. The germline V gene has CDR1 SEHNR and CDR2 FQNEAQ (reference sequence).

There are a few counts of this clonotype. The rearrangement joins TRBV20-1 to TRBJ2-5, with a possible D match to TRBD2 (5 bases). V was cut by 0 bases and J by 2 bases, with 10 bases left in between. The CDR3 spans 14 residues. The germline gives CDR1 DFQATT, CDR2 SNEGSKA (reference sequence). In DNA form, the CDR3 reads TGCAGTGCTAGAGATCGGCTAGCACAAGAGACCCAGTACTTC. Its protein is CSARDRLAQETQYF.

This clonotype was found many times. V and J are TRBV20-1 and TRBJ2-3; D remains unclear. Between the trimmed V and J ends, which lost 3 bases and 2 bases, there was a span of 12 bases. The germline gives CDR1 DFQATT, CDR2 SNEGSKA (reference sequence). The CDR3 consists of 14 residues. CDR3 in DNA: TGCAGTGCTAGTCGCCCAGGAATCACAGATACGCAGTATTTT. Protein product: CSASRPGITDTQYF.

Note on this clonotype: A much bigger clone sits one base away, suggesting this may be a read error. The chain has TRBV9 and TRBJ2-7, with D perhaps TRBD1 or TRBD2 (5 bases each). Germline V CDR1 and CDR2: SGDLS, YYNGEE. This CDR3 region has 16 residues. The ends were cut back, 3 bases at V and 2 bases at J, with 18 bases in the middle. The CDR3 loop reads CASSEGPGTVTYEQYF. The CDR3, as DNA: TGTGCCAGCAGCGAGGGCCCAGGGACGGTCACCTACGAGCAGTACTTC.

Many counts were recorded for this clonotype. The chain employs TRBV3-1 and TRBJ1-2, with D possibly being TRBD1 (5 bases). This CDR3 has 14 amino acids. Germline V CDR1 and CDR2: LGHDT, YNNKEL (reference sequence). V shed 7 bases and J shed 2 bases, with 14 bases lying between them. The CDR3 loop is CASTFGTVNYGYTF. DNA of the CDR3: TGTGCCAGCACCTTCGGGACGGTGAACTATGGCTACACCTTC.

This clonotype appeared a few times. The chain employs TRBV7-2 and TRBJ2-3; 9 bases align to TRBD2. J lost 3 bases, V lost 5 bases, and 9 bases had no gene match. The CDR3 runs 16 residues. The V gene's germline CDR1 is SGHTA and CDR2 FQGNSA. Written as DNA, the CDR3 is TGTGCCAGCAGCCGGTCAGGCGGGAGGGTGACAGATACGCAGTATTTT. Translated: CASSRSGGRVTDTQYF.

The chain is built from TRBV5-1 and TRBJ2-1; 11 nucleotides match TRBD2. Unmatched junction bases numbered 11, after V lost 6 bases and J lost 9 bases. The CDR3 sequence is 15 residues long. Germline CDR1 and CDR2: SGHRS and YFSETQ. CDR3 nucleotides: TGCGCCAGCAAATTAGCGGGAGGGCGGTTGGGTGAGCAGTTCTTC. Translating it yields CASKLAGGRLGEQFF.

This clonotype was observed a few times. The chain carries TRBV6-1 and TRBJ1-5; D is ambiguous. This CDR3 is 14 amino acids long. Trimming left V 7 bases short and J 0 bases short, with 10 bases between. Germline CDR1 MNHNS, CDR2 SASEGT. Written as DNA, the CDR3 is TGTGCCAGCACGGTTGGGGATAGCAATCAGCCCCAGCATTTT. This encodes CASTVGDSNQPQHF.

This clonotype came up many times. Here the CDR3 DNA reads TGCGCCAGCAGCCCCCGGGACGGCACCTACGAGCAGTACTTC. The encoded protein is CASSPRDGTYEQYF. The chain has TRBV4-1 and TRBJ2-7; D is perhaps TRBD1 or TRBD2 (5 bases each). The CDR3 extends over 14 amino acids. V shed 4 bases and J shed 2 bases, with 12 bases lying between them. CDR1 is MGHRA and CDR2 is YSYEKL in the germline V gene.

This clonotype was observed a few times. The chain is built from TRBV19 and TRBJ1-2, with 10 nucleotides matching TRBD1. Looked up from germline, CDR1 is LNHDA and CDR2 is SQIVND (reference sequence). Germline trimming cut 7 bases from V and 6 bases from J; bases unmatched to any gene: 5. The CDR3 contains 13 residues. The CDR3 reads CASKTTGGDGYTF. The CDR3, as DNA: TGTGCCAGTAAAACGACAGGGGGCGATGGCTACACCTTC.

The rearrangement links TRBV6-5 to TRBJ2-2; the D is unclear. Between the trimmed V and J ends, which lost 0 bases and 0 bases, there was a span of 5 bases. The germline gives CDR1 MNHEY, CDR2 SVGAGI. This CDR3 region has 15 residues. CDR3 DNA sequence: TGTGCCAGCAGTTACTCTTTCTCGAACACCGGGGAGCTGTTTTTT. Its translation is CASSYSFSNTGELFF.

The chain joins TRBV6-1 to TRBJ2-2; TRBD2 aligns across 9 bases. Trimming took 4 bases from V and 5 from J; bases not matched to a gene: 8. Germline loops: CDR1 MNHNS, CDR2 SASEGT. This CDR3 comprises 16 residues. CDR3 sequence reads: CASSVSSGSVTGELFF. CDR3 bases: TGTGCCAGCAGTGTTAGTAGCGGGAGTGTTACCGGGGAGCTGTTTTTT.

This clonotype came up many times. This chain connects TRBV24-1 to TRBJ2-5; D unclear. The V end lost 7 bases, the J end lost 2 bases, and 16 bases lay between the germline ends. Germline V gene sequence: CDR1 KGHDR, CDR2 SFDVKD. CDR3 length equals 15 residues. The CDR3 DNA reads TGTGCCACCAGCGTATCGGGTGTGGGGCAAGAGACCCAGTACTTC. Translated, it gives CATSVSGVGQETQYF.

The sample holds a few counts of this clonotype. The rearrangement uses TRBV10-3 and TRBJ1-1; D gene unclear. V dropped 2 bases and J dropped 1 base, with 5 bases sitting between them. The V gene's germline CDR1 is ENHRY and CDR2 SYGVKD. The CDR3 has 13 residues. This CDR3 is CAISEEGNTEAFF. In DNA, the CDR3 is TGTGCCATCAGTGAGGAGGGGAACACTGAAGCTTTCTTT.

The chain uses TRBV27 and TRBJ2-7, with D maybe TRBD2 (5 bases). The CDR3 is 16 residues long. Trimming removed 2 bases from V and 1 base from J, with 15 bases in between. Per the germline V gene, CDR1 is MNHEY and CDR2 is SMNVEV (reference sequence). This CDR3 is CASSLSGGRSSYEQYF. The CDR3 nucleotides read TGTGCCAGCAGTTTAAGCGGCGGGCGGTCTTCCTACGAGCAGTACTTC.

This chain links TRBV20-1 with TRBJ2-5; 12 bases are a match to TRBD2. The J segment lost 2 bases and the V segment lost 1 base, leaving 5 bases of the junction unmatched. CDR1 is DFQATT and CDR2 is SNEGSKA in the germline V gene (reference sequence). The CDR3 is made up of 16 amino acids. CDR3 DNA: TGCAGTGCTAGAGGGCTAGCGGGAGGGGGGCAAGAGACCCAGTACTTC. Translation: CSARGLAGGGQETQYF.

The gene calls are TRBV5-1 and TRBJ2-1; 8 bases match TRBD1. There are 15 residues in the CDR3. V trimming: 4 bases; J trimming: 6 bases; junction bases outside the gene matches: 9. CDR1 is SGHRS and CDR2 is YFSETQ in the germline V gene. In DNA form, the CDR3 reads TGCGCCAGCAGCACTGGTTCAGGGGGCTTCAATGAGCAGTTCTTC. This gives the protein CASSTGSGGFNEQFF.